This TCR beta chain was sequenced during a study of blood T cell repertoires in COVID-19. Trimming took 3 bases from V and 6 from J; bases not matched to a gene: 15. This CDR3 spans 17 amino acids. Germline V gives CDR1 SQVTM, CDR2 ANQGSEA. Seattle-derived patients entered the study during active infection and were followed longitudinally. TCRdb's copy holds only in-frame clones and misses some; the assay was immunoSEQ multiplex PCR. The data show 250,000 to 350,000 clones, 84% seen once. This sequence was found in a person aged 70 to 85 with COVID-19, enrolled during active disease. The V call is TRBV29-1, the J call TRBJ2-1; 9 positions match TRBD2. The sample taken for sequencing was peripheral blood. The CDR3 DNA is TGCAGCGTTGATCCGGCCCGCGGGAGGGCCTGGGGCAATGAGCAGTTCTTC. It translates to CSVDPARGRAWGNEQFF.